Presented here are 29 T cell receptor beta chains from one specimen sequenced in a study of T-cell memory formation after mild COVID-19. A single record per CDR3 protein comes from TCRdb applying MiXCR to the 5' RACE reads. The sample contains roughly 13,000 distinct CDR3 sequences, around 11% of which appear only once. What was sequenced was PBMCs or a T cell subset sorted from them (not recorded which). These receptors came from an adult woman who had mild COVID-19 (a few samples of this study predate the infection). Cell type and time point are not known.

This clonotype was counted at least ten times. This chain joins TRBV29-1 and TRBJ2-1, with a weak D call TRBD2 (7 bases). Germline V gene lookup returns CDR1 SQVTM and CDR2 ANQGSEA. Trimming removed 6 bases at V and 10 bases at J, with 28 bases between. The CDR3 has 16 amino acids. CDR3 sequence reads: CSVQRGGGSSAGEQFF. Here the CDR3 DNA reads TGCAGCGTGCAAAGGGGGGGGGGATCGTCCGCCGGAGAGCAGTTCTTC.

This clonotype has a count of ten or more. The V call is TRBV7-2, the J call TRBJ2-7; possible D gene TRBD2, 5 bases. CDR3 length equals 15 residues. CDR1 SGHTA and CDR2 FQGNSA come from the germline V gene. The V and J ends lost 8 bases and 2 bases respectively, with 19 bases between them. CDR3 protein: CASHHGETIPYEQYF. Here the CDR3 DNA reads TGTGCCAGCCACCACGGGGAGACTATACCCTACGAGCAGTACTTC.

In its sample, this clonotype was seen many times. One junction end disagrees with the germline gene, perhaps due to a read error. V usage is TRBV12-3 or TRBV12-4 and J usage is TRBJ2-2, with unresolved D. The CDR3 contains 16 residues. CDR3 sequence (DNA): TGTGCCAGCAGTTTGGCCCCGACTCAATACACCGGCGAGCTGTTTTTT. Translation: CASSLAPTQYTGELFF.

This clonotype was seen only a few times. The genes are TRBV19 and TRBJ1-1; D not certain. Germline V gene sequence: CDR1 LNHDA, CDR2 SQIVND (reference sequence). Trimming removed 2 bases at V and 0 bases at J, with 13 bases between. The CDR3 length is 16 residues. The CDR3 here is CASSIKGTPLNTEAFF. In DNA, the CDR3 is TGTGCCAGTAGTATAAAGGGTACACCCTTGAACACTGAAGCTTTCTTT.

The V gene is TRBV7-2, the J gene TRBJ2-7; 8 bases line up with TRBD1. The CDR3 has 16 amino acids. Per the germline V gene, CDR1 is SGHTA and CDR2 is FQGNSA. The trim removed 4 bases at V and 2 bases at J, leaving 10 bases unmatched. CDR3 residues: CASSSTGQASPYEQYV. CDR3 sequence (DNA): TGTGCCAGCAGCTCAACGGGACAGGCGAGTCCCTACGAGCAGTACGTC.

The table lists this clonotype with many counts. The J gene is TRBJ2-5, the V gene TRBV5-1; D unresolved. This CDR3 region has 13 residues. The germline V and J ends were trimmed by 2 bases and 3 bases, with 8 bases remaining between them. CDR1 SGHRS and CDR2 YFSETQ come from the germline V gene. In nucleotides, the CDR3 is TGCGCCAGCAGCTTTCTTGGGGAAGAGACCCAGTACTTC. This gives the protein CASSFLGEETQYF.

This clonotype was counted a single time. This rearrangement joins TRBV25-1 to TRBJ2-5, with a possible D match to TRBD1 (6 bases). The V and J ends lost 3 bases and 5 bases respectively, with 16 bases between them. The CDR3 totals 15 residues. CDR1 MGHDK and CDR2 SYGVNS come from the germline V gene. CDR3 nucleotides: TGTGCCAGCAGTGAGGGGGCAGGGTGGGGCGAGACCCAGTACTTC. This sequence encodes CASSEGAGWGETQYF.

This clonotype showed up many times. The chain joins TRBV5-5 to TRBJ1-1; perhaps TRBD1 as D (5 bases). Germline values: CDR1 SGHKS, CDR2 YYEKEE (reference sequence). V was clipped by 4 bases and J by 0 bases, with 13 bases between them. The CDR3 spans 15 residues. The CDR3 DNA reads TGTGCCAGCAGCCGGTGGGGGGACCTGAACACTGAAGCTTTCTTT. Its translation: CASSRWGDLNTEAFF.

The table lists this clonotype with many counts. J is TRBJ2-7 and V is TRBV18; D ambiguous. The CDR3 is made up of 13 amino acids. Germline V gives CDR1 KGHSH, CDR2 LQKENI. Trimming cost V 2 bases and J 1 base, with 6 bases left between them. This chain's CDR3 is CASSPGESYEQYF. The CDR3, as DNA: TGTGCCAGCTCACCAGGGGAATCCTACGAGCAGTACTTC.

This clonotype was observed at least ten times. A junction boundary mismatches the germline segment, possibly from a read error. J is TRBJ2-2 and V is TRBV5-1; D might be TRBD1 or TRBD2, each matching 7 bases. The CDR3 extends over 15 amino acids. Germline loops: CDR1 SGHRS, CDR2 YFSETQ. Here the CDR3 DNA reads TGCGCCAGCAGGGGGGGGACAGAGAACACCGTGGAGCTGTTTTTT. As protein: CASRGGTENTVELFF.

This clonotype showed up just once. The chain has TRBV6-5 and TRBJ2-5, with 8 bases lining up with TRBD1. Germline V gives CDR1 MNHEY, CDR2 SVGAGI. The junction had 8 bases not matched to a gene; V was cut back by 5 bases and J by 3 bases. CDR3 length: 15 residues. The CDR3 DNA follows: TGTGCCAGCAGTCCGGGAACGACAGGGGAAGAGACCCAGTACTTC. This codes for CASSPGTTGEETQYF.

This clonotype has ten or more counts. The chain employs TRBV15 and TRBJ1-1; tentatively, D is TRBD1 (5 bases). CDR1 and CDR2 (germline): LNHNV, YYDKDF (reference sequence). The ends were cut back, 0 bases at V and 3 bases at J, with 8 bases in the middle. The CDR3 consists of 14 residues. CDR3 nucleotide sequence: TGTGCCACCAGCAGAGATAGCAGGGACACTGAAGCTTTCTTT. As protein: CATSRDSRDTEAFF.

This clonotype was counted at least ten times. This rearrangement joins TRBV7-9 to TRBJ1-1; no definite D call. Looked up from germline, CDR1 is SEHNR and CDR2 is FQNEAQ (reference sequence). The V end was cut by 2 bases, the J end by 1 base, with 14 bases between. This CDR3 has 16 amino acids. In nucleotides, the CDR3 is TGTGCCAGCAGCTTACTGGGTTCCCAGTCGAACACTGAAGCTTTCTTT. Translation gives CASSLLGSQSNTEAFF. The entire variable domain, with the rest obtained from reference TRBV7-9 and TRBJ1-1, is as follows: DTGVSQNPRHKITKRGQNVTFRCDPISEHNRLYWYRQTLGQGPEFLTYFQNEAQLEKSRLLSDRFSAERPKGSFSTLEIQRTEQGDSAMYLCASSLLGSQSNTEAFFGQGTRLTVV.

This clonotype was counted ten times or more. This sequence joins TRBV14 and TRBJ2-7; no firm D call. Between the trimmed V and J ends, which lost 1 base and 4 bases, there was a span of 11 bases. The CDR3 extends over 14 amino acids. CDR1 is SGHDN, CDR2 FVKESK, per germline. This CDR3 reads CASSQVPLLYEQYF. Here the CDR3 DNA reads TGTGCCAGCAGCCAAGTACCCTTGTTATACGAGCAGTACTTC.

This clonotype was recorded many times. The genes are TRBV11-1 and TRBJ1-5; no definite D call. Trimming took off 0 bases at V and 5 bases at J, with 5 bases between the two ends. Germline V gives CDR1 SGHAT, CDR2 FQDESV (reference sequence). This CDR3 has 13 amino acids. The CDR3 reads CASSLALDQPQHF. CDR3 nucleotides: TGTGCCAGCAGCTTAGCGCTCGATCAGCCCCAGCATTTT.

This clonotype was seen a few times. A read error is possible here, since a much larger clone lies one base away. This sequence joins TRBV12-3 or TRBV12-4 and TRBJ2-7; TRBD1 is a possible D gene (5 bases). The CDR3 totals 14 residues. V lost 5 bases, J lost 2 bases, and 13 bases lay in between. For the CDR3, the DNA is TGTGCCAGCAGTGTCGTAGACAGTCCCTACGAGCAGTACTTC. Its translation is CASSVVDSPYEQYF.

This clonotype is labeled as medium-sized. The chain combines TRBV4-3 with TRBJ1-3, with TRBD1 as a possible D gene (5 bases). Germline assignment: CDR1 LGHNA and CDR2 YSLEER. The CDR3 has 15 residues. Deletions cut 0 bases from V and 4 bases from J, with 10 bases between. CDR3 in amino acids: CASSQEQGGGNTIYF. The CDR3 coding sequence is TGCGCCAGCAGCCAAGAGCAGGGAGGAGGAAACACCATATATTTT.

This clonotype was recorded many times. The chain employs TRBV7-9 and TRBJ1-1, with no clear D. Deletions cut 1 base from V and 2 bases from J, with 14 bases between. CDR3 length: 16 residues. Germline V gives CDR1 SEHNR, CDR2 FQNEAQ (reference sequence). CDR3 sequence reads: CASSLGLRERNTEAFF. CDR3 in DNA: TGTGCCAGCAGCTTAGGACTGAGAGAGAGAAACACTGAAGCTTTCTTT.

The chain joins TRBV24-1 to TRBJ2-3; D is unclear. The V end lost 4 bases, the J end lost 2 bases, and 6 bases lay between the germline ends. Germline V gives CDR1 KGHDR, CDR2 SFDVKD. There are 13 residues in the CDR3. CDR3 in amino acids: CATSEPSTDTQYF. CDR3 sequence (DNA): TGTGCCACCAGTGAACCATCCACAGATACGCAGTATTTT.

There are many counts of this clonotype. The genes are TRBV11-2 and TRBJ2-7; D gene ambiguous. The germline V gene encodes CDR1 SGHAT and CDR2 FQNNGV. V lost 0 bases, J lost 2 bases, and 8 bases lay in between. The CDR3 is made up of 14 amino acids. The CDR3 nucleotides are TGTGCCAGCAGCTTAGAGTACTTAACCTACGAGCAGTACTTC. It specifies CASSLEYLTYEQYF.

Ten or more counts support this clonotype. The gene calls are TRBV5-1 and TRBJ2-7; 8 positions match TRBD1. V shed 2 bases and J 7 bases; nucleotides not matched to a gene: 8. The CDR3 has 14 residues. Germline V gene sequence: CDR1 SGHRS, CDR2 YFSETQ. CDR3 in amino acids: CASSLPGQAREQYF. DNA of the CDR3: TGCGCCAGCAGCTTACCGGGACAGGCGAGGGAGCAGTACTTC. The full variable domain, completed using reference TRBV5-1 and TRBJ2-7, is KAGVTQTPRYLIKTRGQQVTLSCSPISGHRSVSWYQQTPGQGLQFLFEYFSETQRNKGNFPGRFSGRQFSNSRSEMNVSTLELGDSALYLCASSLPGQAREQYFGPGTRLTVT.

In this sample, this clonotype turned up many times. The chain is built from TRBV12-3 or TRBV12-4 and TRBJ2-2; the D is unclear. The CDR3 runs to 15 residues. CDR3 nucleotides: TGTGCGTCTCAATTCGCAAGGTTTTCTTCCGGGGAGCTGTTTTTT. Residues: CASQFARFSSGELFF.

The rearrangement uses TRBV25-1 and TRBJ2-7; D is ambiguous. The germline V gene encodes CDR1 MGHDK and CDR2 SYGVNS. The CDR3 is 16 residues long. V gave up 5 bases and J gave up 0 bases, with 17 bases separating them. CDR3 nucleotides: TGTGCCAGCAGTACGACACAAACCACCTACTCCTACGAGCAGTACTTC. Amino acids: CASSTTQTTYSYEQYF.

There are many counts of this clonotype. The CDR3 loop reads CASSFRGTHNYGYTF. CDR3 DNA: TGTGCCAGCAGCTTTCGGGGGACTCATAACTATGGCTACACCTTC. This sequence joins TRBV7-9 and TRBJ1-2, with D perhaps TRBD1 (5 bases). Germline V gives CDR1 SEHNR, CDR2 FQNEAQ (reference sequence). This CDR3 comprises 15 residues. The ends were cut back, 3 bases at V and 1 base at J, with 12 bases in the middle. The complete variable domain, with remaining parts taken from reference TRBV7-9 and TRBJ1-2, reads DTGVSQNPRHKITKRGQNVTFRCDPISEHNRLYWYRQTLGQGPEFLTYFQNEAQLEKSRLLSDRFSAERPKGSFSTLEIQRTEQGDSAMYLCASSFRGTHNYGYTFGSGTRLTVV.

This chain joins TRBV12-3 or TRBV12-4 and TRBJ2-1; a possible D gene is TRBD2 (7 bases). Trimming took off 3 bases at V and 4 bases at J, with 13 bases between the two ends. This CDR3 spans 15 amino acids. CDR3 DNA: TGTGCCAGCAGTTTGGTAGGGGGGGTATACAATGAGCAGTTCTTC. This sequence encodes CASSLVGGVYNEQFF.

This clonotype has a count of ten or more. The rearrangement uses TRBV5-1 and TRBJ1-2; D not certain. V was clipped by 0 bases and J by 1 base, with 4 bases between them. CDR3 size: 13 residues. From germline, CDR1 is SGHRS and CDR2 YFSETQ. CDR3 sequence: CASSLDSNYGYTF. DNA for the CDR3: TGCGCCAGCAGCTTGGACAGTAACTATGGCTACACCTTC.

This clonotype was seen at least ten times. This chain joins TRBV7-3 and TRBJ2-3; D is perhaps TRBD1 (6 bases). The ends were cut back, 6 bases at V and 1 base at J, with 14 bases in the middle. CDR3 length: 15 amino acids. CDR1 is SGHTA, CDR2 FQGTGA, per germline. The CDR3 DNA reads as TGTGCCAGCAGTCTCGACAGGTACCGCACAGATACGCAGTATTTT. Residues: CASSLDRYRTDTQYF. Full variable domain (missing parts from reference TRBV7-3 and TRBJ2-3): GAGVSQTPSNKVTEKGKYVELRCDPISGHTALYWYRQSLGQGPEFLIYFQGTGAADDSGLPNDRFFAVRPEGSVSTLKIQRTERGDSAVYLCASSLDRYRTDTQYFGPGTRLTVL.

This clonotype was observed many times. The chain has TRBV20-1 and TRBJ1-1; D possibly corresponds to TRBD1 (6 bases). Germline V gene data show CDR1 as DFQATT and CDR2 as SNEGSKA (reference sequence). V was trimmed by 3 bases and J by 1 base, leaving 9 bases between them. The CDR3 extends over 13 amino acids. In DNA, the CDR3 is TGCAGTGCTAGCAGGGGCCGGAACACTGAAGCTTTCTTT. This codes for CSASRGRNTEAFF.

This clonotype was counted at least ten times. The chain carries TRBV7-6 and TRBJ2-3, with D perhaps TRBD1 (6 bases). Germline CDR1 reads SGHVS; CDR2 reads FNYEAQ. The CDR3 consists of 14 residues. V dropped 5 bases and J dropped 0 bases, with 9 bases sitting between them. For the CDR3, the DNA is TGTGCCAGCAGCCTCAGGGGTAGCACAGATACGCAGTATTTT. It translates to CASSLRGSTDTQYF.